This T cell receptor beta chain came from a study of blood T cell repertoires in COVID-19. Trimming pared 1 base from V and 2 bases from J, leaving 18 bases between. The CDR3 is made up of 17 amino acids. Per germline, CDR1 SGHTA and CDR2 FQGNSA. Generated by immunoSEQ multiplex PCR, the TCRdb table keeps only in-frame clones and is missing some. Of over 130,000 clones listed, roughly 80% are singletons. The sequence derives from a man aged 50 to 60 with acute or convalescent COVID-19. The sequenced material came from peripheral blood. This chain uses TRBV7-2 with TRBJ2-7, with a weak D call TRBD1 (6 bases). The DNA of the CDR3 is TGTGCCAGCAGCTTAGACTCAGACAGGAAACTTGCCTACGAGCAGTACTTC. This gives the protein CASSLDSDRKLAYEQYF.